Listed here is a single T cell receptor (beta chain). Its antigen is unknown. The source of the sample is a study of cytomegalovirus exposure and HLA in healthy donors. PCR employed 60 Vbeta and 13 Jbeta primers. The assay was immunoSEQ multiplex PCR, and TCRdb's table has in-frame clones only and misses some. Among 150,000 to 200,000 clones listed, 84% were seen once. Per the germline V gene, CDR1 is KGHSH and CDR2 is LQKENI. With 5 bases clipped from V and 3 bases from J, the junction kept 7 bases outside the gene matches. The CDR3 has 18 amino acids. Findings and limits, study-wide: A highly shared variant cluster was judged a likely technical artifact.

V gene TRBV18 combines with J gene TRBJ2-6; 13 nucleotides match TRBD2. The sequence was collected from a man aged 50 to 59 in good health and CMV-seropositive. Sequenced material: PBMCs. Written as DNA, the CDR3 is TGTGCCAGCTCAGTGACGGGACTAGCGGGAAGTGGGGCCAACGTCCTGACTTTC. Translating gives CASSVTGLAGSGANVLTF.